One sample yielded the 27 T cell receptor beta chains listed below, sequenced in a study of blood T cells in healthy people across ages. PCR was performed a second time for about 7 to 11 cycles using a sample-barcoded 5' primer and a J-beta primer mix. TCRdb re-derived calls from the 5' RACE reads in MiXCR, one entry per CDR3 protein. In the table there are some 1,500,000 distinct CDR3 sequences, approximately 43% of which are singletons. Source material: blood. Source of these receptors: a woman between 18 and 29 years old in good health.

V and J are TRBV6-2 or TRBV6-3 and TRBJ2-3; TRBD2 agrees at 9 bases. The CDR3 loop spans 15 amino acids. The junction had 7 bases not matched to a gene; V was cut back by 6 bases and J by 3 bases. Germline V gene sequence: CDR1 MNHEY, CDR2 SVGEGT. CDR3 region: CASRSGLAGTDTQYF. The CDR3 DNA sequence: TGTGCCAGCAGATCGGGACTAGCAGGGACAGATACGCAGTATTTT.

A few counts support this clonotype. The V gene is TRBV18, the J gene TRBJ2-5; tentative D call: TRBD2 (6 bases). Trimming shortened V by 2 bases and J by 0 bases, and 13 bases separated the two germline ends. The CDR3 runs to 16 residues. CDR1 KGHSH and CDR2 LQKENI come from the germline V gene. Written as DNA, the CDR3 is TGTGCCAGCTCACCAAGGCGGGACCGGTACCAAGAGACCCAGTACTTC. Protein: CASSPRRDRYQETQYF.

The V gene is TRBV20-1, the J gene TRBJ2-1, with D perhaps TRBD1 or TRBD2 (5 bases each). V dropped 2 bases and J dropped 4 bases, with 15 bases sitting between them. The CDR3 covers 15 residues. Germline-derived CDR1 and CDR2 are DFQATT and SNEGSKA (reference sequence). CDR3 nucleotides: TGCAGTGCTAGACCCATGAGGGGCGATTACAATGAGCAGTTCTTC. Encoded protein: CSARPMRGDYNEQFF.

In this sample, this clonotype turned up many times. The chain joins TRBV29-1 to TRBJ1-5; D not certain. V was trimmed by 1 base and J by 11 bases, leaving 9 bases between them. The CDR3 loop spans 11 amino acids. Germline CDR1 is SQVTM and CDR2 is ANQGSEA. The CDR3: CSVEVGNAQHF. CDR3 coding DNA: TGCAGCGTTGAAGTGGGTAATGCCCAGCATTTT.

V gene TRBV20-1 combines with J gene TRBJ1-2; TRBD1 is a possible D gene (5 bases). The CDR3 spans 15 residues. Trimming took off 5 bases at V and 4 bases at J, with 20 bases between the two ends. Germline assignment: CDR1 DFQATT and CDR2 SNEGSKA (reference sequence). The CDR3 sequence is CSAQWGDGVGYGYTF. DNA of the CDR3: TGCAGTGCTCAATGGGGGGACGGGGTGGGCTATGGCTACACCTTC.

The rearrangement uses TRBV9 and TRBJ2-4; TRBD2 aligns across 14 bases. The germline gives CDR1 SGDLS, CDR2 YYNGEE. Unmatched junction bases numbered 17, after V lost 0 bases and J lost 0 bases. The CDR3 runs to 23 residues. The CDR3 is CASSVALEARQGTSGRAKNIQYF. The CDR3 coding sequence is TGTGCCAGCAGCGTAGCTTTGGAAGCTCGGCAGGGGACTAGCGGGAGAGCCAAAAACATTCAGTACTTC.

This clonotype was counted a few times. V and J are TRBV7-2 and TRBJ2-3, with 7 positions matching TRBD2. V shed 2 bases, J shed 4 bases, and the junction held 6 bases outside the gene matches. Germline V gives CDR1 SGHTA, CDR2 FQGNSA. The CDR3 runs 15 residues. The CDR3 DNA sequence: TGTGCCAGCAGCTTACGAGCGGGGATAGCAGATACGCAGTATTTT. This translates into CASSLRAGIADTQYF.

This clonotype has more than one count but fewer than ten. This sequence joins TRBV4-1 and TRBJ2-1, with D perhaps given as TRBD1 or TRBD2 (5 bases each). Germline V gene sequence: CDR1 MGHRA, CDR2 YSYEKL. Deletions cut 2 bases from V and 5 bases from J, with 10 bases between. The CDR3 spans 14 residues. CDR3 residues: CASSQTGTNNEQFF. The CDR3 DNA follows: TGCGCCAGCAGCCAAACCGGGACCAACAATGAGCAGTTCTTC.

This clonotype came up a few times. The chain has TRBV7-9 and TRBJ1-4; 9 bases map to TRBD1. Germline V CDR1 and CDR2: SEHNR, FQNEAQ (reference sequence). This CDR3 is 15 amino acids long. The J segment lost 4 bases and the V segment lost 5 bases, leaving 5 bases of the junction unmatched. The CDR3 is CASSTGQGSNEKLFF. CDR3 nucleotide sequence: TGTGCCAGCAGCACAGGACAGGGGAGTAATGAAAAACTGTTTTTT. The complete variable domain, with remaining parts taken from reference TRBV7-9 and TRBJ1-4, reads DTGVSQNPRHKITKRGQNVTFRCDPISEHNRLYWYRQTLGQGPEFLTYFQNEAQLEKSRLLSDRFSAERPKGSFSTLEIQRTEQGDSAMYLCASSTGQGSNEKLFFGSGTQLSVL.

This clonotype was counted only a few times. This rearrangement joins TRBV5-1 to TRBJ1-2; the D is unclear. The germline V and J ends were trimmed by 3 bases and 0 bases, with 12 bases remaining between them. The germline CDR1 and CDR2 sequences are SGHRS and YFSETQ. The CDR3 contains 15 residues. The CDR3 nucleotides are TGCGCCAGCAGCTCCTCCGGGATAGCTAACTATGGCTACACCTTC. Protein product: CASSSSGIANYGYTF.

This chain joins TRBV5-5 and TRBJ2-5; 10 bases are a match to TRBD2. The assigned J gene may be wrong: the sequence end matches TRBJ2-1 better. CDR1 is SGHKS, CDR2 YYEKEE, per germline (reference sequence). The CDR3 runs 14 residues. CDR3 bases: TGTGCCAGCAGCCTAGCGGGAGTCCAAGAGACCCAGTTCTTC. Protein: CASSLAGVQETQFF.

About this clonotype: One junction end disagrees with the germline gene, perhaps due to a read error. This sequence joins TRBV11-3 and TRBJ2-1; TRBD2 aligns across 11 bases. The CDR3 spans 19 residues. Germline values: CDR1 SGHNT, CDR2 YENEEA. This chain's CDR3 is CASSLDKGLAESSHNEQFF. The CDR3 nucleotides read TGTGCCAGCAGCTTAGATAAGGGACTAGCGGAGAGCTCCCACAATGAGCAGTTCTTC.

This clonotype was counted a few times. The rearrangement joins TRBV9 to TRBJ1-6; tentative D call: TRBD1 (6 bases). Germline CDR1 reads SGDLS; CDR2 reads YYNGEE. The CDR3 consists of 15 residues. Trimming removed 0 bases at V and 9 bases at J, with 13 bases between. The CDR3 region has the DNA TGTGCCAGCAGCGTAGGAGGACAGTTTAGTTCACCCCTCCACTTT. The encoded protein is CASSVGGQFSSPLHF.

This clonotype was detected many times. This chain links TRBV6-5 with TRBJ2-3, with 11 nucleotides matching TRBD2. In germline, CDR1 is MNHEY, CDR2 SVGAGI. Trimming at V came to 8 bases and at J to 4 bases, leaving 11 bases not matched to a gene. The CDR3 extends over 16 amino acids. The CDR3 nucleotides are TGTGCCAGCTGCCCTAGCGGGGGGTTTTTCGCAGATACGCAGTATTTT. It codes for CASCPSGGFFADTQYF.

This CDR3 is CASSLAGDISYNEQYF. CDR3 in DNA: TGCGCCAGCAGCTTGGCGGGGGACATTTCCTACAATGAGCAGTACTTC. The rearrangement joins TRBV5-1 to TRBJ2-1; D may match TRBD1 or TRBD2 (6 bases each). Matching the DNA end better, TRBJ2-7 makes the J call doubtful. The CDR3 extends over 16 amino acids. Germline CDR1 is SGHRS and CDR2 is YFSETQ.

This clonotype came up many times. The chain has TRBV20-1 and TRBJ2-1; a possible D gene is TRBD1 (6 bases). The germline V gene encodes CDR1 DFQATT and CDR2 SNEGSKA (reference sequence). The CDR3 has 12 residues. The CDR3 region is CSSRGVYNEQFF. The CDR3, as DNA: TGCTCCTCCAGGGGAGTCTACAATGAGCAGTTCTTC.

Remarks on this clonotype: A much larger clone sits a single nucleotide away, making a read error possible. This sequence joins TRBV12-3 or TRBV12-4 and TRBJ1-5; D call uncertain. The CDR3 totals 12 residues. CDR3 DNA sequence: TGTGCCAGCAGTTTCGGGCGCCAGCCCCGGCATTTT. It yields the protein CASSFGRQPRHF.

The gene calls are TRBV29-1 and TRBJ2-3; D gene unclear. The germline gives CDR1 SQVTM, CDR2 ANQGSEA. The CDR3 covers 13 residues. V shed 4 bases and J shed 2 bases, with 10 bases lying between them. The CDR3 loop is CSVVPSTTDTQYF. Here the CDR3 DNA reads TGCAGCGTTGTTCCAAGTACCACAGATACGCAGTATTTT.

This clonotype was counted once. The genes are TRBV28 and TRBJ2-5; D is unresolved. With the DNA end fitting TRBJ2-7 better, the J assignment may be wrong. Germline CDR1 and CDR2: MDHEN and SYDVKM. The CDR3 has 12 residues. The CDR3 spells CASSPPGFEQYF. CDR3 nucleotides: TGTGCCAGCAGTCCCCCTGGCTTCGAGCAGTACTTC.

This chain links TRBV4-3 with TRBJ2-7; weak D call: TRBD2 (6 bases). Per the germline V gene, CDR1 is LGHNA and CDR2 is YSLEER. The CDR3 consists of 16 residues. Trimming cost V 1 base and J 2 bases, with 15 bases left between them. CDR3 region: CASSQGGTPYPYEQYF. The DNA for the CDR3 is TGCGCCAGCAGCCAAGGCGGGACGCCTTACCCCTACGAGCAGTACTTC.

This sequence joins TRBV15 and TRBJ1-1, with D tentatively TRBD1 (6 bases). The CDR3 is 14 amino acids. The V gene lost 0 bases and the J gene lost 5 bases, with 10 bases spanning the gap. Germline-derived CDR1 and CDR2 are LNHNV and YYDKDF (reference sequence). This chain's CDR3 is CATSRETGKTEAFF. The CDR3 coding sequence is TGTGCCACCAGCAGAGAGACAGGCAAGACTGAAGCTTTCTTT.

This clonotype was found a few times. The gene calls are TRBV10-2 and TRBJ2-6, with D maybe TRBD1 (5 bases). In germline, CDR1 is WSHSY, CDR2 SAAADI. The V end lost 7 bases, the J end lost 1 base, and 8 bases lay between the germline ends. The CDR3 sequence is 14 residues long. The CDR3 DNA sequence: TGCGCCAGCAATCCAGGGTCTGGGGCCAACGTCCTGACTTTC. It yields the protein CASNPGSGANVLTF.

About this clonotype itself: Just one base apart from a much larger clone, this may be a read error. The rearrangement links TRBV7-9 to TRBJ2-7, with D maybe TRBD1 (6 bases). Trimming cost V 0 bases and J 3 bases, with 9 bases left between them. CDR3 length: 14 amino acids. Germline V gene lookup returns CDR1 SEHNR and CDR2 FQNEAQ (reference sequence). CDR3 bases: TGTGCCAGCAGCTTAGCCGGGACACTCTACGAGCAGTACTTC. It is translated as CASSLAGTLYEQYF.

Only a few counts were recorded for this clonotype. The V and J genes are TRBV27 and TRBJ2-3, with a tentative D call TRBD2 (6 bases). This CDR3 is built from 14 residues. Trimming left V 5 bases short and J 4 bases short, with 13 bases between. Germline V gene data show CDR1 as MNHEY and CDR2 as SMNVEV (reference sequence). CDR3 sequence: CASSPSVAADTQYF. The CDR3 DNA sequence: TGTGCCAGCAGTCCTAGCGTGGCAGCAGATACGCAGTATTTT.

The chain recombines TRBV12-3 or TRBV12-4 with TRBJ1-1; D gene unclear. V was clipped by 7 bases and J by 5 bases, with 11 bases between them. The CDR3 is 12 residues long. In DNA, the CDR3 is TGTGCCAGCAAACTAGGAGGGACTGAAGCTTTCTTT. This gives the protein CASKLGGTEAFF.

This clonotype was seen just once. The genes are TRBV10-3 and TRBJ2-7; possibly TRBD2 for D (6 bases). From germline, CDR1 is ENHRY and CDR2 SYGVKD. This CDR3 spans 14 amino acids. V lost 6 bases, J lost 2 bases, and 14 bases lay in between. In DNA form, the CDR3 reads TGTGCCATCAGGTCGGGAGACTCGGCCTACGAGCAGTACTTC. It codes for CAIRSGDSAYEQYF.

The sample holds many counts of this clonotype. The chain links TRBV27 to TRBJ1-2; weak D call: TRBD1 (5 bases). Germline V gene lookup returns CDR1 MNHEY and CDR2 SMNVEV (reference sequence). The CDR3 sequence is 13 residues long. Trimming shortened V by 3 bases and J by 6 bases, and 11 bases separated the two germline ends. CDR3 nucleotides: TGTGCCAGCAGTTTCGAGGGGAGCGATGGCTACACCTTC. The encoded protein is CASSFEGSDGYTF.